The clone carrying this T cell receptor beta chain was found many times. The sequenced fragment ends 3 residues before the CDR3 boundary, so the rest is inferred from the germline J gene. The data are from a study of T cell clonality in common variable immunodeficiency. The CDR3 contains 14 residues. The V gene's germline CDR1 is DFQATT and CDR2 SNEGSKA (reference sequence). V shed 4 bases and J 3 bases; nucleotides not matched to a gene: 6. Repertoires were generated with immunoSEQ multiplex PCR, while TCRdb's copy carries only in-frame clones and drops some. The sample is made up of some 53,000 clones, none counted only once.

The specimen was peripheral blood mononuclear cells. This receptor was obtained from a person between 18 and 75 years old in good health. This chain uses TRBV20-1 with TRBJ1-2; 9 bases map to TRBD1. The covered CDR3 bases are TGCAGTGCTAAATTGACAGGGGGGGACTATGGC. As protein: CSAKLTGGDYG. The whole CDR3 protein reads CSAKLTGGDYGYTF.